This record covers a single T cell receptor (beta chain). Its antigen is undetermined. TCR beta CDR3 regions were amplified from RNA transcripts. First-round RT-PCR of the TCR CDR3 relied on the HTBI primer set. A single record per CDR3 protein comes from TCRdb applying MiXCR to the multiplex PCR reads. The table lists 300,000 to 450,000 distinct CDR3 sequences, about 14% of them singletons. The sample belongs to a study of T cells in Graves' hyperthyroidism and ophthalmopathy. General study results and limits: The model identified upcoming ophthalmopathy a median about 7.1 months ahead of onset.

The V gene's germline CDR1 is DFQATT and CDR2 SNEGSKA (reference sequence). Trimming took off 0 bases at V and 9 bases at J, with 18 bases between the two ends. This CDR3 comprises 16 residues. The chain recombines TRBV20-1 with TRBJ1-6, with no clear D. This receptor was taken from a woman in her 30s with Graves' ophthalmopathy. The sample was blood. The CDR3 sequence: CSAREDTMGSSSPLHF. In nucleotides, the CDR3 is TGCAGTGCTAGAGAAGATACTATGGGATCATCTTCACCCCTCCACTTT.